These T cell receptor beta chains were read from a single sample in a study of Ad26.COV2.S vaccination and SARS-CoV-2 variants. TCRdb keeps only in-frame clones here, not all; method: immunoSEQ multiplex PCR. In the table there are a few hundred thousand clones, roughly four fifths of which are singletons. The sequenced sample was peripheral blood, obtained in a trial of Ad26.COV2.S vaccine versus placebo. The receptor set was obtained from a person between 18 and 65 years old who received the Ad26.COV2.S COVID-19 vaccine or a placebo. Both conserved end residues are part of each CDR3. The order of the fields is V gene, D gene, clone size, J gene, CDR3 DNA, CDR3 protein. The D gene is left open where the match is weak. The size field is filled for only some rows; it gives once, few, many or a size class.

V: TRBV6-5
D: TRBD1
size: -
J: TRBJ2-7
DNA: TGTGCCAGCAGTTACGGGGACAGGGGCTACGAGCAGTACTTC
CDR3: CASSYGDRGYEQYF

V: TRBV7-6
D: TRBD2
size: few
J: TRBJ2-1
DNA: TGTGCCAGCAGCCTATGGAGTGAACTAGCGGTCTCCTACAATGAGCAGTTCTTC
CDR3: CASSLWSELAVSYNEQFF

V: TRBV7-9
D: -
size: -
J: TRBJ2-3
DNA: TGTGCCACCGGAACGGGAAGCACAGATACGCAGTATTTT
CDR3: CATGTGSTDTQYF

V: TRBV27
D: -
size: -
J: TRBJ2-5
DNA: TGTGCCAGCAGTTCAACCTTCACGGGTGAAAAGACCCAGTACTTC
CDR3: CASSSTFTGEKTQYF

V: TRBV20-1
D: -
size: -
J: TRBJ2-3
DNA: TGCAGTGCCGGGCCCTTAGATACGCAGTATTTT
CDR3: CSAGPLDTQYF

V: TRBV2
D: -
size: -
J: TRBJ2-1
DNA: TGTGCCAGCAGTGAAGGGGGGTTGCGGTCCTACAATGAGCAGTTCTTC
CDR3: CASSEGGLRSYNEQFF

V: TRBV6-4
D: -
size: few
J: TRBJ1-2
DNA: TGTGCCAGCAGTGACTCCGAGGGCTACTATGGCTACACCTTC
CDR3: CASSDSEGYYGYTF

V: TRBV9
D: -
size: -
J: TRBJ2-3
DNA: TGTGCCAGCAGCGTAGCCCCGAACGCCCCGGATACGCAGTATTTT
CDR3: CASSVAPNAPDTQYF

V: TRBV11-2
D: TRBD1
size: -
J: TRBJ1-1
DNA: TGTGCCAGCAGCTTCATCAGGGGGCTCGGGGGCACTGAAGCTTTCTTT
CDR3: CASSFIRGLGGTEAFF

V: TRBV7-9
D: TRBD2
size: -
J: TRBJ2-1
DNA: TGTGCCAGCAGCCCGCGACTAGCGGGAGCGTACAATGAGCAGTTCTTC
CDR3: CASSPRLAGAYNEQFF

V: TRBV18
D: -
size: once
J: TRBJ2-3
DNA: TGTGCCAGCTCACCAGGGGACCCTAGCACAGATACGCAGTATTTT
CDR3: CASSPGDPSTDTQYF

V: TRBV28
D: TRBD1
size: -
J: TRBJ1-1
DNA: TGTGCCAGCCGATCCTACAGGGGAGGGGCTGAAGCTTTCTTT
CDR3: CASRSYRGGAEAFF

V: TRBV5-1
D: TRBD2
size: -
J: TRBJ2-4
DNA: TGCGCCAGCAGCCCTATCGGGGGGAGTGGGAACATTCAGTACTTC
CDR3: CASSPIGGSGNIQYF

V: TRBV25-1
D: TRBD2
size: -
J: TRBJ2-1
DNA: TGTGCCAGCAGTATAGGACGGGGGGAGTACAATGAGCAGTTCTTC
CDR3: CASSIGRGEYNEQFF

V: TRBV15
D: TRBD1
size: -
J: TRBJ1-1
DNA: TGTGCCACCAGCAGAGAGGACAGGGGGCCCGCTTTCTTT
CDR3: CATSREDRGPAFF

V: TRBV5-1
D: TRBD2
size: -
J: TRBJ2-3
DNA: TGCGCCAGCAGACGGGGACTAGCGGGAGAATTGGGTACGCAGTATTTT
CDR3: CASRRGLAGELGTQYF

V: TRBV28
D: TRBD2
size: -
J: TRBJ2-7
DNA: TGTGCCAGCAGTTTATGGGGCCGGGGGGAGAGCTCCTACGAGCAGTACTTC
CDR3: CASSLWGRGESSYEQYF

V: TRBV6-5
D: TRBD2
size: -
J: TRBJ2-7
DNA: TGTGCCAGCAGTCCCATGCCAGCGGGGCTCTACGAGCAGTACTTC
CDR3: CASSPMPAGLYEQYF

V: TRBV2
D: -
size: -
J: TRBJ2-1
DNA: TGTGCCAGCACGGTTGGGGGCTCGGGGAGAGAGCAGTTCTTC
CDR3: CASTVGGSGREQFF

V: TRBV5-1
D: TRBD2
size: -
J: TRBJ2-7
DNA: TGCGCCAGCAGCTTGACTAGCGGATCCTACGAGCAGTACTTC
CDR3: CASSLTSGSYEQYF

V: TRBV7-9
D: -
size: once
J: TRBJ2-4
DNA: TGTGCCAGCAGCAGGGGGGGCGCCAAAAACATTCAGTACTTC
CDR3: CASSRGGAKNIQYF

V: TRBV29-1
D: -
size: once
J: TRBJ1-2
DNA: TGCAGCGTTGACTGGGTGGGGAAAACCTTC
CDR3: CSVDWVGKTF

V: TRBV18
D: -
size: -
J: TRBJ1-5
DNA: TGTGCCAGCTCATTTACGGGTGGGGGCAATCAGCCCCAGCATTTT
CDR3: CASSFTGGGNQPQHF

V: TRBV5-1
D: -
size: -
J: TRBJ2-2
DNA: TGCGCCAGCAGCTTGGATCCAACCGGGGAGCTGTTTTTT
CDR3: CASSLDPTGELFF

V: TRBV24-1
D: TRBD2
size: -
J: TRBJ2-3
DNA: TGTGCCACCAGTGATTCTCGAGGCGCAGCGGGGGGGCCGTATGATACGCAGTATTTT
CDR3: CATSDSRGAAGGPYDTQYF

V: TRBV3-1/TRBV3-2
D: -
size: -
J: TRBJ2-3
DNA: TGTGCCTCGTCGGCGATGCGGGAAAGGGGGACGCAGTATTTT
CDR3: CASSAMRERGTQYF

V: TRBV4-1
D: -
size: -
J: TRBJ2-3
DNA: TGCGCCAGCAGCCAAGAAGCAGATACGCAGTATTTT
CDR3: CASSQEADTQYF

V: TRBV6-1
D: -
size: -
J: TRBJ1-4
DNA: TGTGCCAGCAGTGAATATGAAAAACTGTTTTTT
CDR3: CASSEYEKLFF

V: TRBV2
D: -
size: -
J: TRBJ1-4
DNA: TGTGCCAGCAGTGAAGGGGTGGGAACAAAACTGTTTTTT
CDR3: CASSEGVGTKLFF

V: TRBV4-1
D: -
size: -
J: TRBJ1-1
DNA: TGCGCCAGCAGCCAAGATAGCAGGGGATTATACACTGAAGCTTTCTTT
CDR3: CASSQDSRGLYTEAFF

V: TRBV5-1
D: TRBD1
size: -
J: TRBJ2-2
DNA: TGCGCCAGCAGCATGGTACACGCTCCGGTGGGACAGGGGAACACCGGGGAGCTGTTTTTT
CDR3: CASSMVHAPVGQGNTGELFF

V: TRBV11-3
D: TRBD1
size: -
J: TRBJ1-1
DNA: TGTGCCAGCAGCGCGGCCACAGGGGAGGCTTTCTTT
CDR3: CASSAATGEAFF

V: TRBV19
D: TRBD1
size: -
J: TRBJ1-5
DNA: TGTGCCAGTAGTACCAGGACAGGGAATCAGCCCCAGCATTTT
CDR3: CASSTRTGNQPQHF

V: TRBV9
D: -
size: -
J: TRBJ2-7
DNA: TGTGCCAGCAGCTTTAGAGGGGGGCCAATCTACGAGCAGTACTTC
CDR3: CASSFRGGPIYEQYF

V: TRBV7-8
D: TRBD1
size: -
J: TRBJ1-2
DNA: TGTGCCAGCAGCTGGGACAGGGTTAACTATGGCTACACCTTC
CDR3: CASSWDRVNYGYTF

V: TRBV19
D: TRBD1
size: few
J: TRBJ1-5
DNA: TGTGCCAGTAGTATTTGGAGGGGGCCAGACCCCCAGCCCCAGCATTTT
CDR3: CASSIWRGPDPQPQHF

V: TRBV27
D: -
size: -
J: TRBJ1-1
DNA: TGTGCCAGCAGTCCTCCAGGGTTAACTGAAGCTTTCTTT
CDR3: CASSPPGLTEAFF

V: TRBV7-6
D: -
size: few
J: TRBJ1-2
DNA: TGTGCCAGCAGCCTCCCGGGGGCCGGGGGCTACACCTTC
CDR3: CASSLPGAGGYTF

V: TRBV5-1
D: TRBD2
size: -
J: TRBJ2-1
DNA: TGCGCCAGCAGCTCCCACGGGACTAGCGGGAGGGCCGTTGAGCAGTTCTTC
CDR3: CASSSHGTSGRAVEQFF

V: TRBV25-1
D: -
size: once
J: TRBJ2-1
DNA: TGTGCCAGCAGTGAATTGGGCCGTGGTACCTACAATGAGCAGTTCTTC
CDR3: CASSELGRGTYNEQFF

V: TRBV7-8
D: -
size: -
J: TRBJ1-4
DNA: TGTGCCAGCAGCCCCTGGAGGCTAGACACTAATGAAAAACTGTTTTTT
CDR3: CASSPWRLDTNEKLFF

V: TRBV6-5
D: -
size: few
J: TRBJ1-2
DNA: TGTGCCAGCAGCTACCAGGGTCCCTATGGCTACACCTTC
CDR3: CASSYQGPYGYTF

V: TRBV5-1
D: TRBD1
size: few
J: TRBJ1-1
DNA: TGCGCCAGCAGCGCCCAGGGGGCGAACACTGAAGCTTTCTTT
CDR3: CASSAQGANTEAFF

V: TRBV7-2
D: -
size: -
J: TRBJ1-3
DNA: TGTGCCAGCAGCTTACAACTAGGGGGGCGGAACACCATATATTTT
CDR3: CASSLQLGGRNTIYF

V: TRBV6-4
D: -
size: few
J: TRBJ2-7
DNA: TGTGCCAGCAGAAGGATAGGGCACGAGCAGTACTTC
CDR3: CASRRIGHEQYF

V: TRBV18
D: TRBD1
size: -
J: TRBJ2-7
DNA: TGTGCCAGCTCACCCGTTCGTGTTGGACAGGCCAAGGCGGAGCAGTACTTC
CDR3: CASSPVRVGQAKAEQYF

V: TRBV10-1
D: -
size: -
J: TRBJ2-7
DNA: TGCGCCAGCAGTAGCCTCTTGGCCCCCAGCGAGCAGTACTTC
CDR3: CASSSLLAPSEQYF

V: TRBV9
D: -
size: -
J: TRBJ1-1
DNA: TGTGCCAGCAGCGCCGGGACTGAAGCTTTCTTT
CDR3: CASSAGTEAFF

V: TRBV9
D: TRBD1
size: -
J: TRBJ2-3
DNA: TGTGCCAGCAGCGCATCCCCCACAGGGGCAGATACGCAGTATTTT
CDR3: CASSASPTGADTQYF

V: TRBV20-1
D: -
size: -
J: TRBJ1-4
DNA: TGCAGTGCCAGTAGGGCAACTAATGAAAAACTGTTTTTT
CDR3: CSASRATNEKLFF

V: TRBV2
D: -
size: -
J: TRBJ2-6
DNA: TGTGCCAGCAGTTTGTCTAGCGCTGGGGCCAACGTCCTGACTTTC
CDR3: CASSLSSAGANVLTF

V: TRBV20-1
D: -
size: once
J: TRBJ2-3
DNA: TGCAGTGCTAGTCCCACAGGGCGAGATACGCAGTATTTT
CDR3: CSASPTGRDTQYF

V: TRBV7-9
D: TRBD1
size: -
J: TRBJ1-2
DNA: TGTGCCAGCAGCTCGCGGACAGGGGAACGGGGCGGCTATGGCTACACCTTC
CDR3: CASSSRTGERGGYGYTF

V: TRBV29-1
D: TRBD1
size: -
J: TRBJ1-2
DNA: TGCAGCGTCGGGGGACAGGGGGCACTTTGGTACACCTTC
CDR3: CSVGGQGALWYTF